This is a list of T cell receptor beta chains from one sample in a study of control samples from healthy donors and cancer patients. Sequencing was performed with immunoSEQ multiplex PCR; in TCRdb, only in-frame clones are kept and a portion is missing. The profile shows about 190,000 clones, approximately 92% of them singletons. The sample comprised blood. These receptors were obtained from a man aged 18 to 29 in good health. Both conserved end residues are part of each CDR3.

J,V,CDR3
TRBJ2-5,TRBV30,CAWSIDRQETQYF
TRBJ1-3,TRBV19,CASSIDSGNTIYF
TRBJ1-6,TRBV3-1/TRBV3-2,CASSDNSPLHF
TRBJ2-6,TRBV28,CASIGSGISGANVLTF
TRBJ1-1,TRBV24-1,CATSEGFLRAFF
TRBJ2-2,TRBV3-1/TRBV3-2,CASYRAGELFF
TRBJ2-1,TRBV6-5,CASSYLAGGPDEQFF
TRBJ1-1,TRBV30,CAWRLELNTEAFF
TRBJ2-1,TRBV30,CAWSVLRGPSYYNEQFF
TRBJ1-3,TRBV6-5,CASRRTIGNTIYF
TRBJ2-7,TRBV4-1,CASSQGVGQIYEQYF
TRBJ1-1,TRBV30,CAWDRAEGTEAFF
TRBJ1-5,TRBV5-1,CASSLAEVSAATDQPQHF
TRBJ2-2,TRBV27,CASIGLPITGELFF
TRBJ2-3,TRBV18,CASSDLSDTQYF
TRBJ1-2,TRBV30,CAYSGGSVGYTF
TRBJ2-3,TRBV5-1,CASSPGQGRDTQYF